This entry is about one T cell receptor (beta chain). Clones were read by immunoSEQ multiplex PCR, and TCRdb kept only the in-frame ones, dropping some. Of approximately 30,000 clones in the sample, approximately 90% were seen once. This entry comes from a study of T cell changes during pregnancy in multiple sclerosis. From germline, CDR1 is SGHDN and CDR2 FVKESK. Trimming removed 3 bases from V and 3 bases from J; junction bases left unmatched: 0. There are 13 residues in the CDR3. The clonotype comes from a female donor with multiple sclerosis, enrolled in a pregnancy study. The sample was CD8+ T cells from peripheral blood mononuclear cells, taken in the first trimester of pregnancy. The chain employs TRBV14 and TRBJ2-7, with 9 nucleotides matching TRBD1. CDR3 DNA: TGTGCCAGCAGCCAGGGACAGGGCTACGAGCAGTACTTC. Amino acid sequence: CASSQGQGYEQYF.